The entry that follows covers one TCR beta chain sequence. Its antigen is undetermined. This sample is part of a study of T cell repertoires in cytomegalovirus infection. Whole-study context: Both CMV infection and a matching HLA type were indicated by public TCR beta signatures.

General study points: Clonotype analysis showed dominance of the ex vivo response by HLA-C-restricted CMV-specific TCR beta clonotypes. CMV carriers with the relevant HLA were identified by cumulative public TCR beta family frequency.

MiXCR, applied by TCRdb to the reads, yields one record per CDR3 protein. The sample shows approximately 7,500 distinct CDR3 sequences, 55% of them seen only once. CDR3 length: 16 residues. Germline assignment: CDR1 SGHTA and CDR2 FQGTGA. Germline trimming cut 6 bases from V and 2 bases from J; bases unmatched to any gene: 6. The chain joins TRBV7-3 to TRBJ2-2, with TRBD2 matching 10 bases. Sequencing was done on a sample of PBMCs, sequenced either directly or after in vitro stimulation (not recorded which). The source of this sequence is a human donor in good health (CMV status not recorded). Some clones in this sample may be carry-over from other donors' samples. The CDR3 is CASRPTSGANTGELFF. CDR3 DNA: TGTGCCAGCAGACCCACTAGCGGGGCAAACACCGGGGAGCTGTTTTTT.